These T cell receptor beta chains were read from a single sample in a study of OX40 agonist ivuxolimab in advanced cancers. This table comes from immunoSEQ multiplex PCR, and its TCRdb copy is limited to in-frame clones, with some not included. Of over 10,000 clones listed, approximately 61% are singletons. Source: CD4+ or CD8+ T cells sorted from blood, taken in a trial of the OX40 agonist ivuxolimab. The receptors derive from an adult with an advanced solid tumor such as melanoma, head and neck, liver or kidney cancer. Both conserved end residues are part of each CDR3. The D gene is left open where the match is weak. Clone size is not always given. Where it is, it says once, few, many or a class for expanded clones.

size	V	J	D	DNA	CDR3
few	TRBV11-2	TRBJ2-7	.	TGTGCCAGCAGCTTGGAGGGTGTGTTGGACGAGCAGTACTTC	CASSLEGVLDEQYF
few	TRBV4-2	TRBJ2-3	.	TGTGCCAGCAGCTTCCCCCCGGGAACACTCACAGATACGCAGTATTTT	CASSFPPGTLTDTQYF
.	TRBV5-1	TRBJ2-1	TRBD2	TGCGCCAGCAGCTTGGACGGGGCGGGAGGGCTCAGTGGTGAGCAGTTCTTC	CASSLDGAGGLSGEQFF
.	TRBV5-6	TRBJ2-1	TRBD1	TGTGCCAGCAGCCCCGGACAGGGGGCCTGGAATGAGCAGTTCTTC	CASSPGQGAWNEQFF
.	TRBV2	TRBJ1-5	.	TGTGCCAGCAGTGAAATAACGAGTTCAAATCAGCCCCAGCATTTT	CASSEITSSNQPQHF
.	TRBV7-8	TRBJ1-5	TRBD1	TGTGCCAGCAGCCCCCTCGCCGGGACAGGGGGCTTGAGGAATCAGCCCCAGCATTTT	CASSPLAGTGGLRNQPQHF
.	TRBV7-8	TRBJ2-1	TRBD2	TGTGCCAGCAGCCCGAAAGGGCCCCGGACTAGCGGATTCTACAATGAGCAGTTCTTC	CASSPKGPRTSGFYNEQFF
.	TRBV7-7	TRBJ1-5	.	TGTGCCAGCAGCTTGGACAGTTCCCAGCCCCAGCATTTT	CASSLDSSQPQHF
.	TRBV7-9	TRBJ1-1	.	TGTGCCAGCAGCTTGGACAGCTACATGAACACTGAAGCTTTCTTT	CASSLDSYMNTEAFF
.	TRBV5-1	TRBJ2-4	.	TGCGCCAGCGAACCGGAAAGGGCCAAAAACATTCAGTACTTC	CASEPERAKNIQYF
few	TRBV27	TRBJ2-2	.	TGTGCCAGCAGTTTCCTAGGCACCGGGGAGCTGTTTTTT	CASSFLGTGELFF
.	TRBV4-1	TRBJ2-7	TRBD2	TGCGCCAGCAGCCAAACTAGCGGAACAGACTACGAGCAGTACTTC	CASSQTSGTDYEQYF
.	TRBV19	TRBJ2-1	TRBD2	TGTGCCAGTAGTAAGTCGACTAGCGGGAAATTGTACAATGAGCAGTTCTTC	CASSKSTSGKLYNEQFF
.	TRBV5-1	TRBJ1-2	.	TGCGCCAGCAGCTCTCCAGGGGACTATGGCTACACCTTC	CASSSPGDYGYTF
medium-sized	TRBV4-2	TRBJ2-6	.	TGTGCCAGCAGCCAACAGACAGCCACCTCCTCTGGGGCCAACGTCCTGACTTTC	CASSQQTATSSGANVLTF
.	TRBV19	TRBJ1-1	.	TGTGCCAGTAGTATAACTAGTTTGGGTACCACTGAAGCTTTCTTT	CASSITSLGTTEAFF
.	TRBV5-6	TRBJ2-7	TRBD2	TGTGCCAGCAGCTCAGGCGGGAGGGCCGGGTACGAGCAGTACTTC	CASSSGGRAGYEQYF
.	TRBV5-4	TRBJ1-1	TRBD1	TGTGCCAGCAGCATGGAGACAGGGGGCAGGAACACTGAAGCTTTCTTT	CASSMETGGRNTEAFF
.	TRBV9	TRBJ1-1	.	TGTGCCAGCAGTTACCTGGGAGGCACTGAAGCTTTCTTT	CASSYLGGTEAFF
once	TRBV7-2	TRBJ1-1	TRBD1	TGTGCCAGCAGCTTAGCGCGGGACAGGGGGTGGGCTTTCTTT	CASSLARDRGWAFF
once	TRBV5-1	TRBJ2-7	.	TGCGCCAGCAGCACGTTCGGCTACGAGCAGTACTTC	CASSTFGYEQYF
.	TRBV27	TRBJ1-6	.	TGTGCCAGCAGTTTGTGGGCGAATTCACCCCTCCACTTT	CASSLWANSPLHF
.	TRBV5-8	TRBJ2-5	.	TGTGCCAGCAGTAATAGGGAAGAGACCCAGTACTTC	CASSNREETQYF
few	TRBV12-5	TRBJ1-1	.	TGTGCTAGTCGACGGCAGAACACTGAAGCTTTCTTT	CASRRQNTEAFF
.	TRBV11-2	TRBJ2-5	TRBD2	TGTGCCAGCAGCTTAGGGGCGGGAGCGGGTGAGACCCAGTACTTC	CASSLGAGAGETQYF
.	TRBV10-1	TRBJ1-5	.	TGCGCCAGCAGCGAGACCCTTAATAGCAATCAGCCCCAGCATTTT	CASSETLNSNQPQHF
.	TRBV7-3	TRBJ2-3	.	TGTGCCAGCAGCGAGAGCGGCGGGAACACAGATACGCAGTATTTT	CASSESGGNTDTQYF